Sequencing of this TCR beta chain was carried out in a study of cytomegalovirus exposure and HLA in healthy donors. Whole-study context: Researchers found that about 82% of 398 genotyped donors fell within the Caucasian-associated ancestry cluster. Study outcomes and limitations: Roughly even sequencing depth across donors was the assumption behind the presence/absence analyses.

As regards this clone: What it binds is not known.

Germline V gene sequence: CDR1 ENHRY, CDR2 SYGVKD. This CDR3 has 16 amino acids. V was shortened by 0 bases and J by 0 bases, with 11 bases between the two germline ends. Amplification used 60 Vbeta primers and 13 Jbeta primers. The data were produced by immunoSEQ multiplex PCR, yet TCRdb's version contains in-frame clones alone and is incomplete. The sample has some 120,000 clones, around 78% seen once. Sample: PBMCs. The chain has TRBV10-3 and TRBJ1-2; D unresolved. The clonotype was recovered from a woman aged 40 to 55 in good health and CMV-seronegative. The CDR3 region is CAISESLAEANYGYTF. CDR3 bases: TGTGCCATCAGTGAGTCTTTGGCAGAAGCTAACTATGGCTACACCTTC.